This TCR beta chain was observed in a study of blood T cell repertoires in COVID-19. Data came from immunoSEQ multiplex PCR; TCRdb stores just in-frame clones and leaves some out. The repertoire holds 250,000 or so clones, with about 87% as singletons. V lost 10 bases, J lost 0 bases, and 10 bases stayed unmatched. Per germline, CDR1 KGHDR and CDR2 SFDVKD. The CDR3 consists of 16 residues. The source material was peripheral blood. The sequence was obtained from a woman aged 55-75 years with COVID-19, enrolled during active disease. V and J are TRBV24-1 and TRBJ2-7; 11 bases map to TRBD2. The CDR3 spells CATSPGLAARSYEQYF. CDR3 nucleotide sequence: TGTGCCACTTCACCGGGACTAGCGGCCCGCTCCTACGAGCAGTACTTC.